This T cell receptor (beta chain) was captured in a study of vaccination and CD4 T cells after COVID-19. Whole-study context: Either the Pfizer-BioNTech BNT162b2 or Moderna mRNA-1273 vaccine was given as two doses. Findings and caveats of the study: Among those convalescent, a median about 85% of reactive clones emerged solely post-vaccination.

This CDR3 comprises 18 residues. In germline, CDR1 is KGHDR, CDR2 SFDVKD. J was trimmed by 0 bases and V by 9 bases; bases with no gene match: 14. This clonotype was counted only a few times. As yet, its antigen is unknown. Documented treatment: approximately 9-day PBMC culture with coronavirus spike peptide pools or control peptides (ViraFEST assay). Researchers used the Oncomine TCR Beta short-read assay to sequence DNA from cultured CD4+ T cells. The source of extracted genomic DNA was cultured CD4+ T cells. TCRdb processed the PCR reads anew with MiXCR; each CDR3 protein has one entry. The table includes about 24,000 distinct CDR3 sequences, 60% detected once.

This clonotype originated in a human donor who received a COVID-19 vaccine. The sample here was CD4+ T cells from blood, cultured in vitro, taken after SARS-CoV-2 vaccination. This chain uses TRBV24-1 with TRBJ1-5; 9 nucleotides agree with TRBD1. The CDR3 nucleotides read TGTGCCACCCTGGACAGGGGTCACCCCATATGTAGCAATCAGCCCCAGCATTTT. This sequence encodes CATLDRGHPICSNQPQHF.